This T cell receptor beta chain was observed in a study of shared clonotypes between healthy human individuals. Notes on the study in general: Among the subsets, naive ones generally showed larger estimated richness than memory ones.

It was into CD45RA+ naive and CD45RA-negative memory subsets that the CD4+ cells were split. V lost 4 bases, J lost 4 bases, and 13 bases lay in between. Germline V lookup: CDR1 MNHNS, CDR2 SASEGT. The CDR3 contains 14 residues. Concerning this clone: Its specificity is unknown.

Data came from immunoSEQ multiplex PCR; TCRdb stores just in-frame clones and leaves some out. The repertoire holds over a million clones, with roughly 74% as singletons. The rearrangement uses TRBV6-1 and TRBJ1-2; D is uncertain. Sequencing was carried out using memory CD4+ T cells from PBMCs. The subset is: CD45RA-negative fraction. This clonotype originated in a man younger than 35 in good health. Some clones in this sample may be carry-over from other donors' samples. The CDR3 DNA reads as TGTGCCAGCAGTGGGGCCTTTAACTCCTATGGCTACACCTTC. Residues: CASSGAFNSYGYTF.